The 3 T cell receptor beta chains below come from one sample, sequenced in a study of radiotherapy plus CTLA-4 blockade in lung cancer (dated by TCRdb to the late 2010s). Libraries were constructed by the immunoSEQ multiplex PCR assay. Held by TCRdb, this immuneACCESS table contains in-frame sequences only and omits some clones. Under half of the omission traces to an unresolved V gene where checked; the cause of the rest is unknown. For this sample the table gives around 99,000 clones, of which 70% to 90% were detected only once. 4.9% of the sample is taken by the ten largest. Material: peripheral blood, obtained from a patient treated with radiotherapy plus ipilimumab. These receptors were taken from a human donor with non-small cell lung cancer that progressed on radiotherapy plus ipilimumab.

This chain uses TRBV11-3 with TRBJ2-1, with D maybe TRBD2 (6 bases). Trimming left V 1 base short and J 8 bases short, with 12 bases between. Per germline, CDR1 SGHNT and CDR2 YENEEA. CDR3 size: 14 residues. Here the CDR3 reads CASSLGGAQHEQFF. In DNA form, the CDR3 reads TGTGCCAGCAGCTTAGGCGGGGCCCAGCATGAGCAGTTCTTC.

V is TRBV11-2 and J is TRBJ2-6; D is ambiguous. Per the germline V gene, CDR1 is SGHAT and CDR2 is FQNNGV. The CDR3 has 15 residues. V was shortened by 5 bases and J by 2 bases, with 10 bases between the two germline ends. CDR3 sequence reads: CASSRVGTGANVLTF. The CDR3, as DNA: TGTGCCAGCAGCCGGGTGGGGACTGGGGCCAACGTCCTGACTTTC.

The chain has TRBV5-4 and TRBJ2-1; D is possibly TRBD1 (6 bases). The V end was cut by 4 bases, the J end by 0 bases, with 20 bases between. The CDR3 has 18 residues. Looked up from germline, CDR1 is SGHNT and CDR2 is YYREEE (reference sequence). CDR3 coding DNA: TGTGCCAGCAGCCGCAGGGGCCGCGTTGCCAGCTCCTACAATGAGCAGTTCTTC. Protein sequence: CASSRRGRVASSYNEQFF.